This is a list of T cell receptor beta chains from one sample in a study of blood T cells in healthy people across ages. One entry per CDR3 protein results from TCRdb running MiXCR on the 5' RACE reads. The sample shows over a million distinct CDR3 sequences, 35% to 55% of them seen only once. Sequenced material: blood. The receptors derive from a woman aged 55 to 70 in good health. Each CDR3 is given with its conserved first and last residue. The order of the fields is J gene, D gene, V gene, CDR3 length, clone size, CDR3 protein, CDR3 DNA. A D gene is named only where the DNA matches it firmly. Some rows mark clone size as missing; the rest say once, few, many or name a class of expanded clone.

>TRBJ2-1|-|TRBV20-1|14|-
CSAHSVSSYNEQFF
TGCAGTGCTCATAGCGTCAGCTCCTACAATGAGCAGTTCTTC
>TRBJ2-3|-|TRBV10-3|14|few
CAIRGTESADTQYF
TGTGCCATCAGAGGGACCGAAAGTGCAGATACGCAGTATTTT
>TRBJ2-4|-|TRBV20-1|10|few
CSATSNIQYF
TGCAGTGCTACCTCAAACATTCAGTACTTC
>TRBJ2-7|-|TRBV10-3|16|-
CAISESGGPPYNEQYF
TGTGCCATCAGTGAGTCGGGAGGCCCCCCGTACAATGAGCAGTACTTC
>TRBJ2-3|-|TRBV7-2|14|-
CASSLDGPLDTQYF
TGTGCCAGCAGCTTAGACGGGCCTCTAGATACGCAGTATTTT
>TRBJ2-7|TRBD1|TRBV27|14|few
CASSHGQGTYEQYF
TGTGCCAGCAGTCACGGACAGGGGACCTACGAGCAGTACTTC
>TRBJ2-5|-|TRBV10-1|15|-
CASSALQGLGRTQYF
TGCGCCAGCAGTGCCCTACAGGGACTCGGGCGGACCCAGTACTTC
>TRBJ2-5|-|TRBV20-1|10|many
CSAREETQYF
TGCAGTGCTAGAGAGGAGACCCAGTACTTC
>TRBJ2-7|TRBD1|TRBV5-1|15|-
CASSLTGNPLYEQYF
TGCGCCAGCAGTCTGACAGGGAATCCCCTCTACGAGCAGTACTTC
>TRBJ2-5|TRBD1|TRBV2|14|-
CASTQRTGKETQYF
TGTGCCAGCACCCAAAGGACAGGGAAAGAGACCCAGTACTTC
>TRBJ2-5|TRBD2|TRBV27|15|-
CASSPSPTSGETQYF
TGTGCCAGCAGTCCCTCCCCCACTAGCGGAGAGACCCAGTACTTC
>TRBJ2-1|-|TRBV20-1|18|few
CSARDYGSTSSSPNEQFF
TGCAGTGCTAGAGATTATGGCTCCACCTCTTCTTCTCCTAATGAGCAGTTCTTC
>TRBJ2-1|TRBD2|TRBV5-6|13|-
CASRGTSVNEQFF
TGTGCCAGCAGAGGGACTAGCGTCAATGAGCAGTTCTTC
>TRBJ2-6|TRBD2|TRBV5-1|20|-
CASSSPGTSGESSGANVLTF
TGCGCCAGCAGCTCGCCCGGGACTAGCGGGGAAAGCTCTGGGGCCAACGTCCTGACTTTC
>TRBJ2-1|-|TRBV5-1|13|-
CASSLTGADEQFF
TGCGCCAGCAGCTTGACAGGTGCCGATGAGCAGTTCTTC
>TRBJ2-7|TRBD2|TRBV11-3|15|-
CASSSHGASGYEQYF
TGTGCCAGCAGCTCACACGGGGCTAGCGGCTACGAGCAGTACTTC
>TRBJ2-5|TRBD2|TRBV9|14|-
CASTRLAGEETQYF
TGTGCCAGCACCCGACTAGCGGGAGAGGAGACCCAGTACTTC
>TRBJ2-5|-|TRBV20-1|8|few
CSPQEQYF
TGCAGTCCGCAGGAGCAGTACTTC
>TRBJ2-3|TRBD2|TRBV18|15|-
CASSPLLAATDTQYF
TGTGCCAGCTCACCACTACTAGCGGCAACAGATACGCAGTATTTT
>TRBJ2-4|-|TRBV20-1|13|-
CSARELSKNIQYF
TGCAGTGCTAGGGAGCTTAGCAAAAACATTCAGTACTTC
>TRBJ2-1|TRBD2|TRBV15|17|few
CATSRGGGTSGKNEQFF
TGTGCCACCAGCAGAGGGGGAGGGACTAGCGGGAAGAATGAGCAGTTCTTC
>TRBJ2-7|TRBD2|TRBV4-1|19|-
CASSQVVGLAGGRTYEQYF
TGCGCCAGCAGCCAAGTGGTTGGCCTAGCGGGAGGAAGGACCTACGAGCAGTACTTC
>TRBJ2-1|TRBD2|TRBV6-1|17|-
CASSSGTSAYSYNEQFF
TGTGCCAGCTCCTCCGGGACTAGCGCTTACTCCTACAATGAGCAGTTCTTC
>TRBJ2-3|-|TRBV12-3/TRBV12-4|14|-
CASGGVPSTDTQYF
TGTGCCAGCGGCGGTGTTCCTAGCACAGATACGCAGTATTTT
>TRBJ1-6|-|TRBV27|15|few
CASSLKRGLNSPLHF
TGTGCCAGCAGTTTAAAGCGGGGGCTCAATTCACCCCTCCACTTT
>TRBJ2-7|-|TRBV29-1|13|-
CSVLQGHVSEQYF
TGCAGCGTCCTACAGGGCCATGTCTCCGAGCAGTACTTC
>TRBJ1-5|-|TRBV7-2|12|-
CASSSSSQPQHF
TGTGCCAGCAGCTCTTCCTCCCAGCCCCAGCATTTT
>TRBJ2-7|-|TRBV27|14|-
CASSSQGGWYEQYF
TGTGCCAGCAGTTCGCAGGGGGGCTGGTACGAGCAGTACTTC
>TRBJ2-7|-|TRBV27|16|few
CASSLSRESSYNEQYF
TGTGCCAGCAGTTTATCCAGGGAAAGCTCCTACAATGAGCAGTACTTC
>TRBJ2-1|TRBD2|TRBV6-2/TRBV6-3|15|-
CASSLSGPSSKEQFF
TGTGCCAGCAGCCTTAGCGGGCCTTCCTCGAAGGAGCAGTTCTTC
>TRBJ1-5|-|TRBV20-1|14|-
CSASATGSRWPQHF
TGCAGTGCTAGTGCGACAGGATCTCGTTGGCCCCAGCATTTT
>TRBJ2-5|-|TRBV28|15|few
CASSPRARDTGEQYF
TGTGCCAGCAGTCCTCGAGCCCGGGACACCGGAGAGCAGTACTTC
>TRBJ2-1|TRBD2|TRBV12-3/TRBV12-4|17|once
CASSQSGAAGGDKGQFF
TGTGCCAGCAGTCAGAGCGGGGCAGCGGGAGGGGACAAAGGGCAGTTCTTC
>TRBJ1-1|TRBD1|TRBV20-1|17|-
CSARDLYRGWMNTEAFF
TGCAGTGCTAGAGACCTGTACAGGGGTTGGATGAACACTGAAGCTTTCTTT
>TRBJ2-1|TRBD2|TRBV7-9|15|-
CASSSLAGGRNEQFF
TGTGCCAGCAGCTCTTTAGCGGGAGGGAGAAATGAGCAGTTCTTC
>TRBJ2-7|-|TRBV12-3/TRBV12-4|15|-
CASSLRRGPINEQYF
TGTGCCAGCAGTCTTCGTCGGGGTCCAATAAACGAGCAGTACTTC
>TRBJ1-4|-|TRBV10-3|13|-
CAIAVNLGEKLFF
TGTGCCATCGCGGTAAATTTGGGAGAAAAACTGTTTTTT
>TRBJ1-6|-|TRBV20-1|13|-
CSAVGRYNSPLHF
TGCAGTGCTGTGGGACGGTATAATTCACCCCTCCACTTT
>TRBJ2-7|TRBD2|TRBV5-1|17|few
CASSLSVGGRGSYEQYF
TGCGCCAGCAGCCTTAGCGTTGGCGGGAGGGGCTCCTACGAGCAGTACTTC
>TRBJ2-1|TRBD2|TRBV15|19|-
CATSTEKGTSGRWSNEQFF
TGTGCCACCAGCACCGAAAAAGGGACTAGCGGGAGATGGTCGAATGAGCAGTTCTTC
>TRBJ1-1|TRBD1|TRBV27|14|few
CASSWQGGNTEAFF
TGTGCCAGCAGTTGGCAGGGGGGGAACACTGAAGCTTTCTTT
>TRBJ2-7|-|TRBV12-3/TRBV12-4|14|few
CASRGAPPSYEQYF
TGTGCCAGCCGGGGGGCTCCACCTTCCTACGAGCAGTACTTC
>TRBJ2-1|TRBD2|TRBV5-1|14|-
CASSRGTNNNEQFF
TGCGCCAGCAGCCGTGGGACTAACAATAATGAGCAGTTCTTC
>TRBJ2-7|-|TRBV12-3/TRBV12-4|13|-
CASSLGQVDEQYF
TGTGCCAGCAGTTTAGGGCAGGTGGACGAGCAGTACTTC